Below are 30 T cell receptor beta chains sequenced from a single sample in a study of cytomegalovirus exposure and HLA in healthy donors (dated by TCRdb to between 2016 and 2019). The library relied on the immunoSEQ multiplex PCR assay. For the multiplex PCR, a mixture combining 60 forward primers for TCR Vbeta segments and 13 reverse primers for TCR Jbeta segments was used. As stored in TCRdb, this immuneACCESS dataset retains in-frame rearrangements with V and J assigned. A fraction of the clones does not appear; measured against another copy, unresolved V genes explain less than half of the discrepancy, and the remainder lacks a known reason. The sample yields roughly 130,000 clones; roughly 80% were counted once. The ten largest make up just under 1% of the sample. Sequencing input: PBMCs. These TCRs come from a man younger than 35 in good health and CMV-seronegative.

This clone was detected a few times. The chain uses TRBV5-5 and TRBJ1-5; maybe TRBD1 (6 bases). V was cut by 4 bases and J by 4 bases, with 9 bases left in between. The germline CDR1 and CDR2 sequences are SGHKS and YYEKEE (reference sequence). The CDR3 is made up of 13 amino acids. The CDR3 DNA reads TGTGCCAGCAGCCTGGACAGAAATCAGCCCCAGCATTTT. Translation: CASSLDRNQPQHF.

In this sample, this clone turned up once. The V gene is TRBV30, the J gene TRBJ2-7; possibly TRBD1 for D (6 bases). Germline V gene lookup returns CDR1 GTSNPN and CDR2 SVGIG (reference sequence). This CDR3 is built from 15 residues. The V end lost 2 bases, the J end lost 1 base, and 15 bases lay between the germline ends. The CDR3 DNA reads TGTGCCTGGAGTCAGGGGATGGGGGCATCCTACGAGCAGTACTTC. It codes for CAWSQGMGASYEQYF.

The rearrangement joins TRBV19 to TRBJ1-1; unclear D gene. V lost 0 bases, J lost 0 bases, and 14 bases lay in between. The CDR3 contains 17 residues. In germline, CDR1 is LNHDA, CDR2 SQIVND (reference sequence). The CDR3 bases are TGTGCCAGTAGTATAGATCTGTCGGTGTCCGTGAACACTGAAGCTTTCTTT. Its translation: CASSIDLSVSVNTEAFF. The full variable domain, completed using reference TRBV19 and TRBJ1-1, is DGGITQSPKYLFRKEGQNVTLSCEQNLNHDAMYWYRQDPGQGLRLIYYSQIVNDFQKGDIAEGYSVSREKKESFPLTVTSAQKNPTAFYLCASSIDLSVSVNTEAFFGQGTRLTVV.

The V and J genes are TRBV5-1 and TRBJ2-7; D perhaps matches TRBD1 (6 bases). CDR3 length equals 12 residues. From germline, CDR1 is SGHRS and CDR2 YFSETQ. With 3 bases removed from V and 7 bases from J, the gap between germline ends came to 11 bases. CDR3 sequence (DNA): TGCGCCAGCAGCTATACAGGGTGGGAGCAGTACTTC. It specifies CASSYTGWEQYF.

The V gene is TRBV5-8, the J gene TRBJ2-4, with 7 nucleotides matching TRBD2. Unmatched junction bases numbered 6, after V lost 0 bases and J lost 6 bases. Looked up from germline, CDR1 is SGHTS and CDR2 is YDEGEE. The CDR3 is 15 amino acids. The CDR3: CASSLVGGDGNIQYF. The CDR3 DNA is TGTGCCAGCAGCTTGGTGGGGGGGGACGGAAACATTCAGTACTTC.

The CDR3 protein is CASSETGPSGAFF. The CDR3 nucleotides read TGTGCCAGCAGTGAGACAGGGCCTTCGGGAGCTTTCTTT. The chain joins TRBV25-1 to TRBJ1-1, with 7 bases identical to TRBD1. J lost 10 bases, V lost 3 bases, and 8 bases had no gene match. Germline lookup yields CDR1 MGHDK and CDR2 SYGVNS. CDR3 length equals 13 residues.

The chain carries TRBV27 and TRBJ2-7; a possible D gene is TRBD1 (6 bases). V was cut by 5 bases and J by 5 bases, with 16 bases left in between. The CDR3 extends over 14 amino acids. The germline V gene encodes CDR1 MNHEY and CDR2 SMNVEV (reference sequence). In DNA, the CDR3 is TGTGCCAGCAGTCTACAGGGTAAAGTCGACGAGCAGTACTTC. This sequence encodes CASSLQGKVDEQYF.

CDR3 nucleotides: TGCAGCGTTGCCCCTACGACAGGGAGTTATAACTATGGCTACACCTTC. This encodes CSVAPTTGSYNYGYTF. The V gene is TRBV29-1, the J gene TRBJ1-2; 7 bases line up with TRBD1. The length of the CDR3 is 16 residues. Germline V gene lookup returns CDR1 SQVTM and CDR2 ANQGSEA. With 4 bases clipped from V and 1 base from J, the junction kept 12 bases outside the gene matches.

V gene TRBV7-2 combines with J gene TRBJ1-2; no clear D. Germline loops: CDR1 SGHTA, CDR2 FQGNSA. V was clipped by 5 bases and J by 0 bases, with 16 bases between them. The CDR3 sequence is 16 residues long. The DNA of the CDR3 is TGTGCCAGCAGCAAGTTCGAGGGAGTAGCTAACTATGGCTACACCTTC. Translated: CASSKFEGVANYGYTF.

The chain carries TRBV7-8 and TRBJ2-3; 7 nucleotides line up with TRBD1. Trimming cost V 5 bases and J 3 bases; bases outside gene matches: 8. Germline values: CDR1 SGHVS, CDR2 FQNEAQ. The CDR3 loop spans 15 amino acids. CDR3 sequence (DNA): TGTGCCAGCAGCCCCATCTCGGGACAGACAGATACGCAGTATTTT. Translation gives CASSPISGQTDTQYF.

This chain uses TRBV6-6 with TRBJ1-2, with 7 bases identical to TRBD1. Losses at the gene ends were 2 bases for V and 5 bases for J; bases not matched to a gene: 11. Germline-derived CDR1 and CDR2 are MNHNY and SVGAGI (reference sequence). CDR3 length: 16 residues. CDR3 in DNA: TGTGCCAGCAGTTACCACCGAGGGGGCGAATATTATGGCTACACCTTC. It yields the protein CASSYHRGGEYYGYTF.

The chain has TRBV4-1 and TRBJ1-6; perhaps TRBD1 as D (5 bases). CDR1 is MGHRA and CDR2 is YSYEKL in the germline V gene. Trimming shortened V by 1 base and J by 9 bases, and 16 bases separated the two germline ends. The CDR3 is made up of 16 amino acids. The CDR3 sequence is CASSQVGTTGGSPLHF. The CDR3 nucleotides read TGCGCCAGCAGCCAAGTGGGCACGACGGGGGGTTCACCCCTCCACTTT.

J is TRBJ2-7 and V is TRBV4-3; TRBD1 is a possible D gene (6 bases). The CDR3 sequence is 13 residues long. Trimming shortened V by 4 bases and J by 8 bases, and 15 bases separated the two germline ends. Looked up from germline, CDR1 is LGHNA and CDR2 is YSLEER. The CDR3 region has the DNA TGCGCCAGCAGCCCAACGAGGACAGCGCAGCAGTACTTC. Its translation is CASSPTRTAQQYF.

This clone was counted between two and nine times. The V gene is TRBV6-1, the J gene TRBJ2-1; maybe TRBD1 (5 bases). This CDR3 has 15 amino acids. Germline CDR1 MNHNS, CDR2 SASEGT. V was shortened by 4 bases and J by 4 bases, with 14 bases between the two germline ends. The CDR3 region has the DNA TGTGCCAGCAGTGGGTACAGGCACGCATACAATGAGCAGTTCTTC. Translated: CASSGYRHAYNEQFF.

This chain uses TRBV29-1 with TRBJ2-1; TRBD2 agrees at 10 bases. The CDR3 contains 15 residues. In germline, CDR1 is SQVTM, CDR2 ANQGSEA. With V trimmed by 1 base and J by 7 bases, 7 bases remained unmatched. CDR3 protein: CSVEGLAGGQNEQFF. The CDR3 bases are TGCAGCGTTGAAGGGTTAGCGGGGGGCCAGAATGAGCAGTTCTTC.

The V gene is TRBV4-1, the J gene TRBJ2-1; the match to TRBD2 covers 8 bases. After removal of 4 bases from V and 5 bases from J, the junction contained 13 bases not matched to a gene. CDR1 and CDR2 from the germline V gene are MGHRA and YSYEKL. The CDR3 is 17 amino acids. CDR3 sequence: CASSPPIPLAAHNEQFF. DNA for the CDR3: TGCGCCAGCAGCCCCCCGATCCCACTAGCGGCCCACAATGAGCAGTTCTTC.

The chain employs TRBV9 and TRBJ1-4, with D possibly TRBD1 on 5 matching bases. The length of the CDR3 is 16 residues. V lost 3 bases, J lost 6 bases, and 18 bases lay in between. Germline values: CDR1 SGDLS, CDR2 YYNGEE. The CDR3 loop reads CASSARPGRADEKLFF. CDR3 nucleotide sequence: TGTGCCAGCAGCGCCCGCCCCGGCAGGGCCGATGAAAAACTGTTTTTT.

The V and J genes are TRBV2 and TRBJ1-2; TRBD1 matches 7 bases. The CDR3 consists of 13 residues. V dropped 4 bases and J dropped 4; count of bases not matched to a gene: 3. Looked up from germline, CDR1 is SNHLY and CDR2 is FYNNEI. The CDR3 loop is CASSGGQSYGYTF. The CDR3 DNA sequence: TGTGCCAGCAGTGGGGGACAGAGCTATGGCTACACCTTC.

V and J are TRBV4-1 and TRBJ2-2; 10 nucleotides match TRBD1. This CDR3 comprises 16 residues. The V segment lost 4 bases and the J segment 4 bases; nucleotides outside the gene matches: 6. Germline CDR1 reads MGHRA; CDR2 reads YSYEKL. The CDR3 nucleotides read TGCGCCAGCAGCCTCAGACAGGGGGCTGGCACCGGGGAGCTGTTTTTT. Translated: CASSLRQGAGTGELFF.

The gene calls are TRBV4-3 and TRBJ2-7; the match to TRBD1 covers 7 bases. After removal of 2 bases from V and 1 base from J, the junction contained 8 bases not matched to a gene. Germline V CDR1 and CDR2: LGHNA, YSLEER. The CDR3 has 16 amino acids. CDR3 coding DNA: TGCGCCAGCAGCCAATCGGTACGGACAGGTTCCTACGAGCAGTACTTC. Translation: CASSQSVRTGSYEQYF.

The chain combines TRBV7-3 with TRBJ1-2; 9 bases fit TRBD1. Germline-derived CDR1 and CDR2 are SGHTA and FQGTGA. After removal of 5 bases from V and 7 bases from J, the junction contained 5 bases not matched to a gene. This CDR3 region has 13 residues. DNA for the CDR3: TGTGCCAGCAGCCAACAGGGGGCGGGTGGCTACACCTTC. It is translated as CASSQQGAGGYTF.

V is TRBV11-2 and J is TRBJ1-1, with a tentative D call TRBD1 (5 bases). V was trimmed by 5 bases and J by 0 bases, leaving 10 bases between them. CDR1 and CDR2 from the germline V gene are SGHAT and FQNNGV. The CDR3 has 14 residues. The CDR3 region is CASSLSTVNTEAFF. CDR3 DNA: TGTGCCAGCAGCCTATCGACAGTGAACACTGAAGCTTTCTTT. Combining the CDR3 with reference TRBV11-2 and TRBJ1-1 gives the whole variable domain EAGVAQSPRYKIIEKRQSVAFWCNPISGHATLYWYQQILGQGPKLLIQFQNNGVVDDSQLPKDRFSAERLKGVDSTLKIQPAKLEDSAVYLCASSLSTVNTEAFFGQGTRLTVV.

This sequence joins TRBV10-3 and TRBJ2-7; the D gene is possibly TRBD2 (6 bases). Germline V gene sequence: CDR1 ENHRY, CDR2 SYGVKD. The CDR3 is made up of 14 amino acids. V was shortened by 6 bases and J by 5 bases, with 17 bases between the two germline ends. The CDR3, as DNA: TGTGCCATCAGGGGCCCCGGGACTTCAAACGAGCAGTACTTC. This sequence encodes CAIRGPGTSNEQYF.

Notes on this clone: The junction departs from the called germline gene at one end, perhaps through a read error. The chain employs TRBV7-9 and TRBJ1-4, with 7 bases lining up with TRBD1. The germline gives CDR1 SEHNR, CDR2 FQNEAQ (reference sequence). The CDR3 length is 15 residues. The CDR3 sequence: CACSSRGTVNEKLFF. The CDR3 DNA sequence: TGTGCCTGCAGCTCCCGCGGGACAGTAAATGAAAAACTGTTTTTT.

V gene TRBV5-1 combines with J gene TRBJ2-7; tentatively, D is TRBD1 (6 bases). The germline CDR1 and CDR2 sequences are SGHRS and YFSETQ. V dropped 3 bases and J dropped 7 bases, with 14 bases sitting between them. CDR3 size: 13 residues. CDR3 region: CASSSTGIREQYF. The CDR3 nucleotides are TGCGCCAGCAGCTCCACAGGGATTAGGGAGCAGTACTTC.

The J gene is TRBJ2-7, the V gene TRBV6-1, with 9 bases aligning to TRBD1. This CDR3 contains 15 residues. J lost 2 bases, V lost 5 bases, and 7 bases had no gene match. Germline V gene lookup returns CDR1 MNHNS and CDR2 SASEGT. CDR3 coding DNA: TGTGCCAGCAGTACCCCGGGACAGGGCACCTACGAGCAGTACTTC. Translating it yields CASSTPGQGTYEQYF.

The gene calls are TRBV5-4 and TRBJ2-5; maybe TRBD1 (6 bases). Germline CDR1 SGHNT, CDR2 YYREEE (reference sequence). The V end lost 4 bases, the J end lost 1 base, and 14 bases lay between the germline ends. The CDR3 totals 15 residues. The CDR3, as DNA: TGTGCCAGCAGCGGGACGGACAGCCCCCAAGAGACCCAGTACTTC. Protein: CASSGTDSPQETQYF.

This rearrangement joins TRBV27 to TRBJ2-7, with D perhaps matching TRBD1 (5 bases). V was pared by 3 bases and J by 9 bases, with 15 bases between. The CDR3 contains 13 residues. The germline V gene encodes CDR1 MNHEY and CDR2 SMNVEV (reference sequence). The DNA of the CDR3 is TGTGCCAGCAGTTTGGGCAGGACAACCGCGCAGTACTTC. Translation: CASSLGRTTAQYF.

The CDR3 bases are TGTGCCAGCAGCTACCGGACGACCAAGGAGGGCAATGAGCAGTTCTTC. This codes for CASSYRTTKEGNEQFF. The chain carries TRBV7-9 and TRBJ2-1, with D possibly matching TRBD2 (6 bases). Germline CDR1 and CDR2: SEHNR and FQNEAQ (reference sequence). Deletions cut 4 bases from V and 6 bases from J, with 19 bases between. CDR3 length: 16 residues.

This chain links TRBV9 with TRBJ2-7; D is perhaps TRBD2 (6 bases). The germline V and J ends were trimmed by 2 bases and 3 bases, with 12 bases remaining between them. The CDR3 is made up of 14 amino acids. CDR1 is SGDLS and CDR2 is YYNGEE in the germline V gene. The CDR3 reads CASSVGDSYYEQYF. The CDR3 nucleotides are TGTGCCAGCAGCGTTGGGGACTCCTACTACGAGCAGTACTTC. The full variable domain, completed using reference TRBV9 and TRBJ2-7, is DSGVTQTPKHLITATGQRVTLRCSPRSGDLSVYWYQQSLDQGLQFLIQYYNGEERAKGNILERFSAQQFPDLHSELNLSSLELGDSALYFCASSVGDSYYEQYFGPGTRLTVT.